This T cell receptor (beta chain) was sequenced during a study of shared clonotypes between healthy human individuals. Study-level points and caveats: About 5% of naive CD4 clonotypes were shared across several donors.

The data were produced by immunoSEQ multiplex PCR, yet TCRdb's version contains in-frame clones alone and is incomplete. Altogether hundreds of thousands of clones are present, around 96% being singletons, with the ten largest covering 0.06%. The length of the CDR3 is 14 residues. Trimming removed 7 bases from V and 5 bases from J, with 15 bases in between. Germline V gives CDR1 MDHEN, CDR2 SYDVKM. Concerning this clone: What it binds is not known.

The chain carries TRBV28 and TRBJ1-5; tentative D call: TRBD1 (5 bases). Sample: naive CD4+ T cells sorted from blood. Subset denoted: CD45RA+ positively selected. The TCR originated in a woman aged 25 to 39 in good health. The CDR3 loop reads CASTAPGEHQPQHF. DNA of the CDR3: TGTGCCAGCACCGCCCCGGGGGAACATCAGCCCCAGCATTTT.